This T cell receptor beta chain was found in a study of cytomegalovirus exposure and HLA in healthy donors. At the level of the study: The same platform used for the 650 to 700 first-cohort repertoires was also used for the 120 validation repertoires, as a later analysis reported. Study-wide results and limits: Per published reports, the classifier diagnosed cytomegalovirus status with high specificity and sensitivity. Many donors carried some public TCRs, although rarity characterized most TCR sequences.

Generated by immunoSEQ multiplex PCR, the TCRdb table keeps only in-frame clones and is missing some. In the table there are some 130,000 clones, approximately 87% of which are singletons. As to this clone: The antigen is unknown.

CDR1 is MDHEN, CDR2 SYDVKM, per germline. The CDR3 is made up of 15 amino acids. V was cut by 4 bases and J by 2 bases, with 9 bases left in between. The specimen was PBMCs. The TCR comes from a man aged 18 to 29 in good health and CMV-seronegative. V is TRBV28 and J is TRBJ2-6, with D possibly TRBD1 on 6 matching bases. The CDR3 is CASSSGQTGANVLTF. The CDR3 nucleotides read TGTGCCAGCAGTTCTGGACAGACTGGGGCCAACGTCCTGACTTTC.